This T cell receptor beta chain was profiled in a study of blood T cells in healthy people across ages. A second PCR, run for about 7 to 11 cycles, used a sample-barcoded 5' primer plus a J-beta primer mix. TCRdb ran MiXCR on the 5' RACE reads and lists one entry per CDR3 protein. The sample has around 1.5 million distinct CDR3 sequences, around 39% seen once. Germline V gene sequence: CDR1 DFQATT, CDR2 SNEGSKA (reference sequence). V shed 8 bases and J shed 5 bases, with 13 bases lying between them. The CDR3 sequence is 11 residues long. Sequencing used blood. V gene TRBV20-1 combines with J gene TRBJ2-7; D ambiguous. The sequence derives from a woman younger than 30 in good health. The CDR3 spells CSPSQVDEQYF. As DNA, the CDR3 is TGCAGTCCGTCCCAGGTAGACGAGCAGTACTTC.